The 24 T cell receptor beta chains presented below share a single source sample, sequenced in a study of siplizumab effects on memory and regulatory T cells. This table comes from immunoSEQ multiplex PCR, and its TCRdb copy is limited to in-frame clones, with some not included. Of approximately 90,000 clones in the sample, approximately 93% were seen once. Sequencing was performed on non-Treg CD4+ T cells sorted from blood. The receptor set was obtained from a human donor in good health.

About this clone: The sample has other DNA sequences that encode this CDR3 too. The chain combines TRBV6-5 with TRBJ1-1; 7 bases line up with TRBD1. Germline V gives CDR1 MNHEY, CDR2 SVGAGI. The trim removed 2 bases at V and 8 bases at J, leaving 2 bases unmatched. The CDR3 runs to 12 residues. CDR3 sequence: CASSYDRAEAFF. In DNA, the CDR3 is TGTGCCAGCAGTTACGACAGGGCCGAAGCTTTCTTT.

The chain is built from TRBV4-1 and TRBJ2-1; D might be TRBD1 or TRBD2, each matching 5 bases. Trimming took 0 bases from V and 6 from J, leaving 18 bases between them. The CDR3 loop spans 17 amino acids. CDR1 MGHRA and CDR2 YSYEKL come from the germline V gene. The CDR3 protein is CASSQDPAGTPLNEQFF. CDR3 DNA sequence: TGCGCCAGCAGCCAAGATCCAGCCGGGACGCCCCTCAATGAGCAGTTCTTC.

The chain couples TRBV6-1 to TRBJ2-5; tentative D call: TRBD2 (5 bases). Germline CDR1 is MNHNS and CDR2 is SASEGT. Trimming left V 0 bases short and J 5 bases short, with 19 bases between. The CDR3 covers 17 residues. Here the CDR3 reads CASSEAAAAGSRETQYF. CDR3 bases: TGTGCCAGCAGTGAAGCGGCGGCGGCGGGCTCTAGGGAGACCCAGTACTTC.

The CDR3 nucleotides read TGTGCCAGCAGCAAAGTCACCAGCCTTAATGGTGGCTACACCTTC. Encoded protein: CASSKVTSLNGGYTF. V usage is TRBV21-1 and J usage is TRBJ1-2. TRBV21-1 is reported as a pseudogene. This CDR3 contains 15 residues.

The chain couples TRBV6-1 to TRBJ2-3; TRBD2 matches 9 bases. Germline values: CDR1 MNHNS, CDR2 SASEGT. V shed 2 bases and J 3 bases; nucleotides not matched to a gene: 6. The CDR3 has 16 amino acids. The CDR3 loop is CASSEQGGRVTDTQYF. DNA for the CDR3: TGTGCCAGCAGTGAACAGGGCGGGAGGGTTACAGATACGCAGTATTTT.

The gene calls are TRBV10-3 and TRBJ2-2, with TRBD1 identical over 8 bases. This CDR3 is 15 amino acids long. With V trimmed by 6 bases and J by 5 bases, 8 bases remained unmatched. CDR1 and CDR2 (germline): ENHRY, SYGVKD. CDR3: CAIRKATGDTGELFF. The CDR3 nucleotides read TGTGCCATCAGGAAAGCGACAGGGGATACCGGGGAGCTGTTTTTT.

The chain combines TRBV6-5 with TRBJ1-3, with D maybe TRBD1 (5 bases). V was shortened by 6 bases and J by 8 bases, with 14 bases between the two germline ends. The germline CDR1 and CDR2 sequences are MNHEY and SVGAGI. There are 13 residues in the CDR3. CDR3 coding DNA: TGTGCCAGCAGGCTGACCAGAGGGGACACCATATATTTT. Translation gives CASRLTRGDTIYF.

V is TRBV7-2 and J is TRBJ1-1, with D perhaps TRBD1 (6 bases). The V end was cut by 1 base, the J end by 5 bases, with 11 bases between. Germline lookup yields CDR1 SGHTA and CDR2 FQGNSA. CDR3 length: 14 residues. The CDR3 DNA follows: TGTGCCAGCAGCTTAGACACAGGGTGGACTGAAGCTTTCTTT. Protein product: CASSLDTGWTEAFF.

The chain links TRBV5-1 to TRBJ2-2; 8 positions agree with TRBD2. V lost 3 bases to trimming and J lost 0 bases; unmatched junction nucleotides: 1. The CDR3 runs 15 residues. Germline CDR1 SGHRS, CDR2 YFSETQ. CDR3 residues: CASSSGLANTGELFF. CDR3 sequence (DNA): TGCGCCAGCAGCTCGGGACTAGCGAACACCGGGGAGCTGTTTTTT.

V gene TRBV2 combines with J gene TRBJ2-6, with unresolved D. CDR3 length equals 13 residues. Between the trimmed V and J ends, which lost 7 bases and 2 bases, there was a span of 6 bases. Germline CDR1 and CDR2: SNHLY and FYNNEI. CDR3 loop: CASKGTGANVLTF. The CDR3, as DNA: TGTGCCAGCAAAGGAACTGGGGCCAACGTCCTGACTTTC.

J is TRBJ1-5 and V is TRBV28; the match to TRBD1 covers 7 bases. V lost 7 bases, J lost 16 bases, and 16 bases stayed unmatched. The CDR3 runs to 13 residues. From germline, CDR1 is MDHEN and CDR2 SYDVKM. CDR3: CASNEGRGLMVHF. The CDR3 nucleotides are TGTGCCAGCAATGAAGGGAGGGGGCTTATGGTCCATTTT.

The chain recombines TRBV25-1 with TRBJ1-6; no clear D. The CDR3 loop spans 16 amino acids. Trimming shortened V by 1 base and J by 0 bases, and 7 bases separated the two germline ends. Germline V lookup: CDR1 MGHDK, CDR2 SYGVNS. CDR3 sequence: CASSESRGSYNSPLHF. CDR3 sequence (DNA): TGTGCCAGCAGTGAATCAAGAGGCTCCTATAATTCACCCCTCCACTTT.

Remarks on this clone: The sample carries other DNA sequences with the same CDR3. The chain uses TRBV7-8 and TRBJ2-7; 10 bases are shared with TRBD1. CDR1 and CDR2 (germline): SGHVS, FQNEAQ. J was trimmed by 3 bases and V by 1 base; bases with no gene match: 0. The CDR3 runs to 14 residues. The CDR3 sequence is CASSLGDRGYEQYF. CDR3 sequence (DNA): TGTGCCAGCAGCTTAGGGGACAGGGGCTACGAGCAGTACTTC.

This rearrangement joins TRBV5-4 to TRBJ1-1; the D gene is possibly TRBD1 (6 bases). The germline V and J ends were trimmed by 5 bases and 0 bases, with 29 bases remaining between them. The CDR3 runs 20 residues. The germline CDR1 and CDR2 sequences are SGHNT and YYREEE (reference sequence). Here the CDR3 reads CASRNRETGPWGGLNTEAFF. CDR3 in DNA: TGTGCCAGCAGAAACCGGGAAACAGGGCCCTGGGGGGGCTTGAACACTGAAGCTTTCTTT.

This chain joins TRBV29-1 and TRBJ2-1; possibly TRBD2 for D (6 bases). Trimming removed 6 bases from V and 4 bases from J, with 10 bases in between. Per the germline V gene, CDR1 is SQVTM and CDR2 is ANQGSEA. This CDR3 comprises 12 residues. The CDR3 loop is CSVDGLYNEQFF. CDR3 sequence (DNA): TGCAGCGTAGATGGACTATACAATGAGCAGTTCTTC.

The sample holds one count of this clone. V and J are TRBV7-9 and TRBJ1-4; 9 nucleotides agree with TRBD1. V trimming: 4 bases; J trimming: 8 bases; junction bases outside the gene matches: 8. The CDR3 runs to 15 residues. Germline loops: CDR1 SEHNR, CDR2 FQNEAQ (reference sequence). This chain's CDR3 is CASSSLDRGSEKLFF. CDR3 DNA: TGTGCCAGCAGCTCCCTGGACAGGGGTAGCGAAAAACTGTTTTTT.

The rearrangement joins TRBV19 to TRBJ1-3; unclear D gene. V lost 1 base and J 3 bases, leaving 10 bases between the germline ends. The CDR3 has 15 amino acids. The germline V gene has CDR1 LNHDA and CDR2 SQIVND (reference sequence). CDR3 sequence reads: CASSIGSGNGNTIYF. The DNA of the CDR3 is TGTGCCAGTAGTATAGGATCCGGGAATGGAAACACCATATATTTT.

The CDR3 region is CATWPGTGVSGELFF. For the CDR3, the DNA is TGTGCCACCTGGCCCGGGACAGGGGTCTCCGGGGAGCTGTTTTTT. The rearrangement uses TRBV19 and TRBJ2-2, with 10 bases that match TRBD1. The trim removed 10 bases at V and 6 bases at J, leaving 11 bases unmatched. The CDR3 runs to 15 residues. CDR1 and CDR2 (germline): LNHDA, SQIVND (reference sequence).

The chain couples TRBV23-1 to TRBJ2-2, with TRBD1 matching over 7 bases. TRBV23-1 is filed as an ORF, its function uncertain. This CDR3 spans 14 amino acids. V was pared by 7 bases and J by 2 bases, with 4 bases of the junction left unmatched. CDR3 residues: CASTDRPNTGELFF. DNA of the CDR3: TGCGCCAGCACGGACAGGCCCAACACCGGGGAGCTGTTTTTT.

The chain joins TRBV4-1 to TRBJ2-7; 8 bases match TRBD1. Germline V gives CDR1 MGHRA, CDR2 YSYEKL. V was clipped by 4 bases and J by 3 bases; unmatched bases: 5. The CDR3 is 14 amino acids. In DNA, the CDR3 is TGCGCCAGCAGCCCTATAGGACAGGGCTACGAGCAGTACTTC. Protein product: CASSPIGQGYEQYF.

The V and J genes are TRBV2 and TRBJ1-6; D is unresolved. The CDR3 is 15 amino acids. CDR1 SNHLY and CDR2 FYNNEI come from the germline V gene. The V and J ends lost 4 bases and 5 bases respectively, with 12 bases between them. CDR3 bases: TGTGCCAGCAGTGTCGCCGAGGTTGATAATTCACCCCTCCACTTT. Residues: CASSVAEVDNSPLHF.

The chain is built from TRBV6-6 and TRBJ2-5; TRBD1 might be the D (5 bases). The germline gives CDR1 MNHNY, CDR2 SVGAGI (reference sequence). The germline V and J ends were trimmed by 6 bases and 2 bases, with 10 bases remaining between them. This CDR3 is 13 amino acids long. The CDR3 sequence is CASRTVSQETQYF. In DNA form, the CDR3 reads TGTGCCAGCAGGACAGTATCACAAGAGACCCAGTACTTC.

V is TRBV27 and J is TRBJ2-2, with unresolved D. Trimming removed 2 bases at V and 3 bases at J, with 7 bases between. Germline V lookup: CDR1 MNHEY, CDR2 SMNVEV (reference sequence). CDR3 length: 14 residues. The CDR3 is CASSLLLDTGELFF. CDR3 DNA sequence: TGTGCCAGCAGTTTACTGTTGGACACCGGGGAGCTGTTTTTT.

The rearrangement joins TRBV30 to TRBJ2-7; TRBD2 aligns across 7 bases. V gave up 6 bases and J gave up 7 bases; unmatched junction bases: 15. Per the germline V gene, CDR1 is GTSNPN and CDR2 is SVGIG (reference sequence). The CDR3 covers 14 residues. The DNA of the CDR3 is TGTGCCTGCTACCAGGCGGGAGTGTCATGGGAGCAGTACTTC. This translates into CACYQAGVSWEQYF.